The 20 T cell receptor beta chains in this list originate from one sample, sequenced in a study of T cells in Graves' hyperthyroidism and ophthalmopathy. RNA transcripts provided the source from which TCR beta CDR3 regions were amplified. Carried out on the TCR CDR3, a first-round RT-PCR used the HTBI primer set. TCRdb re-called the multiplex PCR reads with MiXCR, one entry per CDR3 protein. The data contain a few hundred thousand distinct CDR3 sequences, around a sixth of them singletons. What was sequenced was blood. The receptors originated from a woman aged 18 to 35 with Graves' hyperthyroidism that later progressed to Graves' ophthalmopathy.

This clonotype was found many times. This sequence joins TRBV27 and TRBJ2-7, with TRBD1 matching 8 bases. CDR1 and CDR2 (germline): MNHEY, SMNVEV (reference sequence). This CDR3 region has 15 residues. The V and J ends lost 5 bases and 0 bases, in that order; junction bases with no gene match: 6. For the CDR3, the DNA is TGTGCCAGCAGTAACGGGGACAGGCGCTCCTACGAGCAGTACTTC. Its translation is CASSNGDRRSYEQYF.

At least ten counts were recorded for this clonotype. CDR3 loop: CASKAGYQETQYF. In DNA form, the CDR3 reads TGTGCCAGCAAGGCAGGGTACCAAGAGACCCAGTACTTC. This sequence joins TRBV6-2 or TRBV6-3 and TRBJ2-5, with a possible D match to TRBD1 (5 bases). CDR1 is MNHEY and CDR2 is SVGEGT in the germline V gene. The CDR3 is 13 amino acids. Between the trimmed V and J ends, which lost 7 bases and 0 bases, there was a span of 9 bases.

This clonotype was observed at least ten times. This chain uses TRBV11-2 with TRBJ2-5; D remains ambiguous. Trimming removed 4 bases at V and 0 bases at J, with 9 bases between. The CDR3 sequence is 14 residues long. Per germline, CDR1 SGHAT and CDR2 FQNNGV. The CDR3 sequence: CASSSYSHQETQYF. The CDR3 DNA is TGTGCCAGCAGCTCTTACAGCCACCAAGAGACCCAGTACTTC.

V usage is TRBV6-9 and J usage is TRBJ1-5; unclear D gene. This CDR3 has 13 residues. Germline CDR1 reads MNHGY; CDR2 reads SVAAGI. The CDR3 DNA reads TGTGCTGAGAGGAGGGCTGGCAATCAGCCCCAGCATTTT. Its protein product is CAERRAGNQPQHF.

This clonotype was observed many times. The genes are TRBV20-1 and TRBJ2-3; D remains unclear. Germline V CDR1 and CDR2: DFQATT, SNEGSKA (reference sequence). V gave up 0 bases and J gave up 1 base, with 8 bases separating them. CDR3 length: 14 residues. The CDR3: CSARDRPGTDTQYF. Here the CDR3 DNA reads TGCAGTGCTAGAGATAGGCCGGGCACAGATACGCAGTATTTT.

This clonotype was seen ten or more times. The rearrangement uses TRBV28 and TRBJ1-4; tentatively, D is TRBD1 (5 bases). Germline CDR1 reads MDHEN; CDR2 reads SYDVKM. V lost 6 bases and J lost 7, with 15 bases in between. This CDR3 spans 14 amino acids. CDR3 protein: CASSIWGRGEKLFF. CDR3 in DNA: TGTGCCAGCAGCATCTGGGGGAGAGGTGAAAAACTGTTTTTT.

The rearrangement joins TRBV27 to TRBJ2-1, with D unclear. This CDR3 spans 15 amino acids. The germline V gene encodes CDR1 MNHEY and CDR2 SMNVEV (reference sequence). Trimming left V 3 bases short and J 7 bases short, with 16 bases between. This CDR3 reads CASSLLGLSRNEQFF. CDR3 coding DNA: TGTGCCAGCAGTTTGTTGGGGTTGAGTCGTAATGAGCAGTTCTTC.

This clonotype showed up many times. The chain uses TRBV2 and TRBJ2-7; D is uncertain. The CDR3 extends over 15 amino acids. Germline V gene sequence: CDR1 SNHLY, CDR2 FYNNEI. V lost 0 bases and J 4 bases, leaving 13 bases between the germline ends. The CDR3 loop reads CASSEARRKEYEQYF. The DNA of the CDR3 is TGTGCCAGCAGTGAAGCCCGCAGGAAGGAGTACGAGCAGTACTTC. The full variable domain, in which reference TRBV2 and TRBJ2-7 provide the parts outside the CDR3, is EPEVTQTPSHQVTQMGQEVILRCVPISNHLYFYWYRQILGQKVEFLVSFYNNEISEKSEIFDDQFSVERPDGSNFTLKIRSTKLEDSAMYFCASSEARRKEYEQYFGPGTRLTVT.

The rearrangement joins TRBV28 to TRBJ2-5; 10 bases align to TRBD2. Trimming took 5 bases from V and 2 from J; bases not matched to a gene: 8. The CDR3 is 16 amino acids. Germline CDR1 reads MDHEN; CDR2 reads SYDVKM. The CDR3 region has the DNA TGTGCCAGCAGTCCCCGGCTAGCGGGAGCGCAAGAGACCCAGTACTTC. Translation gives CASSPRLAGAQETQYF.

This clonotype was observed a few times. The chain is built from TRBV30 and TRBJ2-2; D call uncertain. The length of the CDR3 is 14 residues. Germline CDR1 reads GTSNPN; CDR2 reads SVGIG (reference sequence). The ends were cut back, 4 bases at V and 0 bases at J, with 9 bases in the middle. CDR3 DNA sequence: TGTGCCTGGATGCCGGACGCGAACACCGGGGAGCTGTTTTTT. Translation gives CAWMPDANTGELFF.

This clonotype was picked up many times. The rearrangement uses TRBV7-8 and TRBJ1-5; D remains unclear. Per germline, CDR1 SGHVS and CDR2 FQNEAQ. The V and J ends lost 2 bases and 5 bases respectively, with 7 bases between them. The CDR3 is made up of 13 amino acids. CDR3 sequence: CASSLRLDQPQHF. As DNA, the CDR3 is TGTGCCAGCAGCTTAAGGCTCGATCAGCCCCAGCATTTT.

This chain connects TRBV5-1 to TRBJ2-7; 7 positions agree with TRBD1. With 4 bases clipped from V and 5 bases from J, the junction kept 12 bases outside the gene matches. Per germline, CDR1 SGHRS and CDR2 YFSETQ. This CDR3 is 15 amino acids long. CDR3 nucleotides: TGCGCCAGCAGCCACGGGACAGCCCCTCAAAACGAGCAGTACTTC. Protein product: CASSHGTAPQNEQYF.

This clonotype was seen more than once but under ten times. The V and J genes are TRBV9 and TRBJ2-2; D gene ambiguous. The V gene's germline CDR1 is SGDLS and CDR2 YYNGEE. CDR3 length: 15 residues. V was clipped by 0 bases and J by 0 bases, with 6 bases between them. CDR3 nucleotides: TGTGCCAGCAGCGTAGAGCACACGAACACCGGGGAGCTGTTTTTT. It specifies CASSVEHTNTGELFF.

V usage is TRBV7-2 and J usage is TRBJ2-7; 9 positions match TRBD2. Germline assignment: CDR1 SGHTA and CDR2 FQGNSA. The CDR3 sequence is 19 residues long. V lost 1 base, J lost 1 base, and 14 bases stayed unmatched. The CDR3 spells CASSLGASAGGISSYEQYF. DNA of the CDR3: TGTGCCAGCAGCTTAGGGGCATCAGCGGGAGGCATATCATCCTACGAGCAGTACTTC.

This clonotype showed up many times. The chain employs TRBV28 and TRBJ2-1; no definite D call. The CDR3 covers 16 residues. Trimming cost V 5 bases and J 0 bases, with 14 bases left between them. Looked up from germline, CDR1 is MDHEN and CDR2 is SYDVKM. In DNA form, the CDR3 reads TGTGCCAGCAGTAGAAGGGTGGCGAGCTCCTACAATGAGCAGTTCTTC. This gives the protein CASSRRVASSYNEQFF.

This clonotype was counted many times. This chain connects TRBV11-2 to TRBJ2-1; 8 bases are shared with TRBD2. V was pared by 2 bases and J by 8 bases, with 8 bases of the junction left unmatched. The CDR3 extends over 15 amino acids. Germline assignment: CDR1 SGHAT and CDR2 FQNNGV. The CDR3 bases are TGTGCCAGCAGCTTAACGGGAGGGCCTAAAGATGAGCAGTTCTTC. Translating it yields CASSLTGGPKDEQFF.

V and J are TRBV6-5 and TRBJ2-3; D possibly corresponds to TRBD2 (5 bases). Between the trimmed V and J ends, which lost 2 bases and 11 bases, there was a span of 8 bases. The CDR3 is 11 residues long. Germline V gene lookup returns CDR1 MNHEY and CDR2 SVGAGI. The CDR3 protein is CASSYLGGQYF. CDR3 coding DNA: TGTGCCAGCAGTTACCTTGGAGGGCAGTATTTT.

This clonotype was seen at least ten times. The V and J genes are TRBV20-1 and TRBJ1-1; tentative D call: TRBD1 (5 bases). In germline, CDR1 is DFQATT, CDR2 SNEGSKA (reference sequence). The germline V and J ends were trimmed by 7 bases and 3 bases, with 12 bases remaining between them. The CDR3 is 12 residues long. The chain's CDR3 is CSVGQRHTEAFF. The CDR3 DNA is TGCAGTGTGGGGCAGCGACACACTGAAGCTTTCTTT.

This clonotype was observed a few times. V usage is TRBV7-9 and J usage is TRBJ2-7; TRBD2 aligns across 7 bases. The CDR3 contains 15 residues. Germline values: CDR1 SEHNR, CDR2 FQNEAQ (reference sequence). The V gene end was trimmed by 1 base and the J gene end by 1 base; junction bases not matched to a gene: 4. The CDR3 DNA reads TGTGCCAGCAGCTTAGTTGGGGGGGAATCCTACGAGCAGTACTTC. It specifies CASSLVGGESYEQYF.

The sample holds many counts of this clonotype. The V and J genes are TRBV10-3 and TRBJ2-1; 14 positions match TRBD2. V trimming: 6 bases; J trimming: 7 bases; junction bases outside the gene matches: 5. CDR3 length equals 15 residues. Germline V gene sequence: CDR1 ENHRY, CDR2 SYGVKD. CDR3 nucleotides: TGTGCCATCAGGTCCGGGACTAGCGGGAGTAATGAGCAGTTCTTC. This translates into CAIRSGTSGSNEQFF.